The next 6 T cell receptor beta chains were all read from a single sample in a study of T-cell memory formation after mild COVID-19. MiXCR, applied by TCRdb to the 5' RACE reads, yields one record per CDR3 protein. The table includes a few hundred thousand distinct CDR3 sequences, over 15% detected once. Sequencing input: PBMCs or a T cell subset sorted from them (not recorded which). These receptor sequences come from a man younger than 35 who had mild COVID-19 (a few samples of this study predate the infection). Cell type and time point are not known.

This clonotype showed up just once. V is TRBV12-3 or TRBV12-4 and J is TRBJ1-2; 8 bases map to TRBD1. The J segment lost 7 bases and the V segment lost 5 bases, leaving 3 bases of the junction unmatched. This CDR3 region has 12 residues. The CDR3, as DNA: TGTGCCAGCAGTCTGGGACAGGCTGGCTACACCTTC. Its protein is CASSLGQAGYTF.

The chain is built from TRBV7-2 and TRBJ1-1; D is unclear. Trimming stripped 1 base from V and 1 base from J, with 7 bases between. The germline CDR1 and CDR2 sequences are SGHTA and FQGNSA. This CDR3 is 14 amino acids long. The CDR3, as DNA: TGTGCCAGCAGCTTAGTTTTTGGGAACACTGAAGCTTTCTTT. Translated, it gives CASSLVFGNTEAFF. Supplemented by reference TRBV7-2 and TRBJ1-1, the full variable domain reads GAGVSQSPSNKVTEKGKDVELRCDPISGHTALYWYRQSLGQGLEFLIYFQGNSAPDKSGLPSDRFSAERTGGSVSTLTIQRTQQEDSAVYLCASSLVFGNTEAFFGQGTRLTVV.

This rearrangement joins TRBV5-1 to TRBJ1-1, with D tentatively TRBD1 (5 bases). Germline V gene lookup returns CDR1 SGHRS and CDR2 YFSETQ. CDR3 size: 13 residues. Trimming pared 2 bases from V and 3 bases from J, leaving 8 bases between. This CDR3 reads CASSFSGYTEAFF. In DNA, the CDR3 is TGCGCCAGCAGCTTTTCAGGGTACACTGAAGCTTTCTTT. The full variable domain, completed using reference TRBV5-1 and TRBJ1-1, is KAGVTQTPRYLIKTRGQQVTLSCSPISGHRSVSWYQQTPGQGLQFLFEYFSETQRNKGNFPGRFSGRQFSNSRSEMNVSTLELGDSALYLCASSFSGYTEAFFGQGTRLTVV.

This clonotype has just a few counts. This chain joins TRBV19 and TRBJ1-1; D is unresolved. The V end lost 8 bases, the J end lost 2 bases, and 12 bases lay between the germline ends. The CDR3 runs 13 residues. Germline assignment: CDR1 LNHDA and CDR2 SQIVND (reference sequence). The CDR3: CASARPANTEAFF. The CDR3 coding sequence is TGTGCCAGTGCTAGGCCAGCCAACACTGAAGCTTTCTTT.

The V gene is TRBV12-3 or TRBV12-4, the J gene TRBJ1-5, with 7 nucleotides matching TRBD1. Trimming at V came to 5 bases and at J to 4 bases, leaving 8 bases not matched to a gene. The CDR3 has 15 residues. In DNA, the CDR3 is TGTGCCAGCAGTACCAGGGGGAACGGGAATCAGCCCCAGCATTTT. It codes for CASSTRGNGNQPQHF.

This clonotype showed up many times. The CDR3 coding sequence is TGCGCCAGCAGCATGCTGAGCGGGGGGGACGAGCAGTACGTC. Protein sequence: CASSMLSGGDEQYV. V is TRBV5-1 and J is TRBJ2-7, with TRBD2 matching 10 bases. Germline values: CDR1 SGHRS, CDR2 YFSETQ. The CDR3 extends over 14 amino acids. V shed 4 bases, J shed 5 bases, and the junction held 6 bases outside the gene matches.